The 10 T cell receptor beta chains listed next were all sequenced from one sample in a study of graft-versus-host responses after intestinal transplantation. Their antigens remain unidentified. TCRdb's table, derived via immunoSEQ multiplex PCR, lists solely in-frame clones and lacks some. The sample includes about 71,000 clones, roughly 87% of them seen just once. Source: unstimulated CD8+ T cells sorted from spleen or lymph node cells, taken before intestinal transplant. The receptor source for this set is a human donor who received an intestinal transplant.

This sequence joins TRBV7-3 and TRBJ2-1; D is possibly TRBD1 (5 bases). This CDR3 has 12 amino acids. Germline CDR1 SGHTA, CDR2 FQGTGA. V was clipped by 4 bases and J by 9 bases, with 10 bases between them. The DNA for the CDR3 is TGTGCCAGCAGCTCCAGGGTCGGTGAGCAGTTCTTC. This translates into CASSSRVGEQFF.

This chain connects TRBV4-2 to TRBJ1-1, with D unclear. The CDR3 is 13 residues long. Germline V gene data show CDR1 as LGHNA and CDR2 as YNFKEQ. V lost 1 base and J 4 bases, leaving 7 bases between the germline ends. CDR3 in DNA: TGTGCCAGCAGCCAAGCCGGTCCCACTGAAGCTTTCTTT. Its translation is CASSQAGPTEAFF.

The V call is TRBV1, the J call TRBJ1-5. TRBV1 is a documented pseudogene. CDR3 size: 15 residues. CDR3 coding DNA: TGCACCAGCAGCCAAGAGAGGGTTAGCAATCAGCCCCAGCATTTT. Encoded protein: CTSSQERVSNQPQHF.

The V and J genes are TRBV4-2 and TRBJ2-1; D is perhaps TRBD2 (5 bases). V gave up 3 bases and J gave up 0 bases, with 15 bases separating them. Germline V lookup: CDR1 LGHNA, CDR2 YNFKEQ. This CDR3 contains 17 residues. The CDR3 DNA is TGTGCCAGCAGCCAGCTTGGAGCGGAGAGCTCCTACAATGAGCAGTTCTTC. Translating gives CASSQLGAESSYNEQFF.

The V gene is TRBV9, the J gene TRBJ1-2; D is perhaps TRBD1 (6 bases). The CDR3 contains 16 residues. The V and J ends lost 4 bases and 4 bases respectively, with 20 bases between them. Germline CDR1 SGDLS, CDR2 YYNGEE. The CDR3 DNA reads TGTGCCAGCAGCAAAGAACACCGGGACATTGGCTATGGCTACACCTTC. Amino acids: CASSKEHRDIGYGYTF.

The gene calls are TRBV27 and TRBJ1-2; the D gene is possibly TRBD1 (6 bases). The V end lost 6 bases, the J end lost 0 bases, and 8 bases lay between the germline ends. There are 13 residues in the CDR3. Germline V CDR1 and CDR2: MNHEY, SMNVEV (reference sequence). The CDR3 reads CASRQGANYGYTF. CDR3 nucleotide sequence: TGTGCCAGCAGACAGGGAGCTAACTATGGCTACACCTTC.

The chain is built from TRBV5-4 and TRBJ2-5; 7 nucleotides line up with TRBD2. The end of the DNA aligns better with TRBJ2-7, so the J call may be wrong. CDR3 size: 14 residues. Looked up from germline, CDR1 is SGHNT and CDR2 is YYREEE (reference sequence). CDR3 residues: CASSLKGGDYEQYF. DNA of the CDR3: TGTGCCAGCAGCTTGAAGGGAGGGGACTACGAGCAGTACTTC.

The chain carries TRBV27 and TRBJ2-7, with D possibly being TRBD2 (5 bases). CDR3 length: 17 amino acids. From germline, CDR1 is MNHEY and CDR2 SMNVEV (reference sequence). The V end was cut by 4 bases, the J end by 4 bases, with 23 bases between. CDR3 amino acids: CASSSWSRHRRGYEQYF. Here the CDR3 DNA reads TGTGCCAGCAGTTCTTGGTCGCGGCACCGGCGAGGGTACGAGCAGTACTTC.

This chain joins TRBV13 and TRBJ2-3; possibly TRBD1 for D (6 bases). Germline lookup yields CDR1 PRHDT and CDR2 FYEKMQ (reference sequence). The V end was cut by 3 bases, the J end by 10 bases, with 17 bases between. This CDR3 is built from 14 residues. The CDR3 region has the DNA TGTGCCAGCAGCTTTAGGGGGAGAGAAGTGGCGCAGTATTTT. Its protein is CASSFRGREVAQYF.

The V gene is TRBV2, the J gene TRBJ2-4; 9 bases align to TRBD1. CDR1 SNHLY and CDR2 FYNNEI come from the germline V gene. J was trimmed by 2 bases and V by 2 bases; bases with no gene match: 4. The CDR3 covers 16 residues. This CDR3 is CASSELQGATKNIQYF. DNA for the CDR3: TGTGCCAGCAGTGAACTACAGGGGGCGACCAAAAACATTCAGTACTTC.